The 28 T cell receptor beta chains below come from one sample, sequenced in a study of blood T cell repertoires in COVID-19. Repertoires were generated with immunoSEQ multiplex PCR, while TCRdb's copy carries only in-frame clones and drops some. The table lists 140,000 to 150,000 clones, over 70% of them singletons. Input material: peripheral blood. The receptor source for this set is a woman aged 60-75 years with acute or convalescent COVID-19.

This chain links TRBV11-2 with TRBJ2-7, with 7 bases that match TRBD1. The CDR3 consists of 14 residues. Germline loops: CDR1 SGHAT, CDR2 FQNNGV. The trim removed 4 bases at V and 3 bases at J, leaving 6 bases unmatched. The CDR3 DNA reads TGTGCCAGCAGCTATTCAGGGGGAGACTACGAGCAGTACTTC. Its translation is CASSYSGGDYEQYF.

The chain employs TRBV6-2 or TRBV6-3 and TRBJ2-7; a weak D match, TRBD2 (6 bases). CDR1 and CDR2 from the germline V gene are MNHEY and SVGEGT. With 4 bases removed from V and 6 bases from J, the gap between germline ends came to 19 bases. The length of the CDR3 is 15 residues. The CDR3 DNA follows: TGTGCCAGCAGTTTCGGGAGAGCGTTCCTTCGCGAGCAGTACTTC. Residues: CASSFGRAFLREQYF.

This clone turned up a few times. J is TRBJ2-7 and V is TRBV7-8, with TRBD1 matching over 8 bases. From germline, CDR1 is SGHVS and CDR2 FQNEAQ. The J segment lost 6 bases and the V segment lost 5 bases, leaving 3 bases of the junction unmatched. This CDR3 comprises 12 residues. The DNA of the CDR3 is TGTGCCAGCAGCCCAGGGACAGGCGAGCAGTACTTC. It is translated as CASSPGTGEQYF.

V usage is TRBV2 and J usage is TRBJ1-1; D is undetermined. The V gene lost 10 bases and the J gene lost 1 base, with 10 bases spanning the gap. Germline CDR1 is SNHLY and CDR2 is FYNNEI. CDR3 size: 12 residues. The CDR3 loop reads CATLKRNTEAFF. As DNA, the CDR3 is TGTGCCACCCTTAAGAGGAACACTGAAGCTTTCTTT. Filled out from reference TRBV2 and TRBJ1-1, the complete variable domain reads EPEVTQTPSHQVTQMGQEVILRCVPISNHLYFYWYRQILGQKVEFLVSFYNNEISEKSEIFDDQFSVERPDGSNFTLKIRSTKLEDSAMYFCATLKRNTEAFFGQGTRLTVV.

This clone was counted only a few times. The chain has TRBV19 and TRBJ2-1, with 9 bases lining up with TRBD2. This CDR3 comprises 16 residues. The junction had 7 bases not matched to a gene; V was cut back by 6 bases and J by 1 base. Germline CDR1 and CDR2: LNHDA and SQIVND (reference sequence). CDR3 protein: CASRGLAGKSYNEQFF. The CDR3 DNA reads TGTGCCAGTAGAGGTCTAGCGGGAAAATCCTACAATGAGCAGTTCTTC.

The chain has TRBV7-9 and TRBJ2-5; possibly TRBD2 for D (6 bases). The V gene lost 0 bases and the J gene lost 8 bases, with 19 bases spanning the gap. The CDR3 extends over 16 amino acids. Germline values: CDR1 SEHNR, CDR2 FQNEAQ (reference sequence). CDR3 sequence reads: CASSLAGGSMYDTQYF. The CDR3 DNA reads as TGTGCCAGCAGCTTAGCGGGGGGATCAATGTATGATACCCAGTACTTC. The entire variable domain, with the rest obtained from reference TRBV7-9 and TRBJ2-5, is as follows: DTGVSQNPRHKITKRGQNVTFRCDPISEHNRLYWYRQTLGQGPEFLTYFQNEAQLEKSRLLSDRFSAERPKGSFSTLEIQRTEQGDSAMYLCASSLAGGSMYDTQYFGPGTRLLVL.

The chain links TRBV5-8 to TRBJ1-4; TRBD1 matches 10 bases. The germline V gene has CDR1 SGHTS and CDR2 YDEGEE. The CDR3 is made up of 15 amino acids. Trimming at V came to 7 bases and at J to 5 bases, leaving 8 bases not matched to a gene. This chain's CDR3 is CASRDRGTVNEKLFF. As DNA, the CDR3 is TGTGCCAGCCGGGACAGGGGAACTGTGAATGAAAAACTGTTTTTT.

The rearrangement links TRBV21-1 to TRBJ2-5; TRBD2, the table's D call, was not compared with the DNA. TRBV21-1 represents a pseudogene. CDR3 size: 22 residues. The CDR3 protein is CASSKVPPLAGRPAYVTETQYF. CDR3 nucleotide sequence: TGTGCCAGCAGCAAAGTCCCCCCACTAGCGGGTCGACCGGCGTATGTTACGGAGACCCAGTACTTC.

This clone came up a few times. The rearrangement links TRBV29-1 to TRBJ2-7; possible D gene TRBD1, 5 bases. The CDR3 has 15 amino acids. V was pared by 0 bases and J by 2 bases, with 14 bases between. The germline CDR1 and CDR2 sequences are SQVTM and ANQGSEA. Here the CDR3 reads CSVEELRTGAYEQYF. The CDR3 DNA reads TGCAGCGTTGAAGAACTACGAACAGGTGCCTACGAGCAGTACTTC.

The chain recombines TRBV30 with TRBJ2-7; the D is unclear. CDR3 length: 13 residues. V lost 1 base, J lost 1 base, and 8 bases lay in between. Per the germline V gene, CDR1 is GTSNPN and CDR2 is SVGIG (reference sequence). CDR3: CAWSAQVSYEQYF. DNA of the CDR3: TGTGCCTGGAGTGCCCAGGTTTCCTACGAGCAGTACTTC.

The rearrangement joins TRBV5-1 to TRBJ2-2; D is ambiguous. Trimming left V 5 bases short and J 5 bases short, with 7 bases between. The CDR3 consists of 12 residues. In germline, CDR1 is SGHRS, CDR2 YFSETQ. Here the CDR3 DNA reads TGCGCCAGCAGATTTGTAACCGGGGAGCTGTTTTTT. It encodes CASRFVTGELFF.

A word on this clone: Other DNA sequences from this sample encode an identical CDR3 as well. The genes are TRBV19 and TRBJ2-3; D gene unclear. V lost 6 bases to trimming and J lost 2 bases, with 6 bases between them. The CDR3 has 12 amino acids. Germline V gene sequence: CDR1 LNHDA, CDR2 SQIVND (reference sequence). The chain's CDR3 is CASRQSTDTQYF. CDR3 bases: TGTGCCAGTAGACAGTCCACAGATACGCAGTATTTT.

The chain couples TRBV6-1 to TRBJ1-2, with D hard to call. Trimming cost V 0 bases and J 4 bases, with 9 bases left between them. From germline, CDR1 is MNHNS and CDR2 SASEGT. The CDR3 contains 14 residues. The CDR3 nucleotides are TGTGCCAGCAGTGAAGCGTCAGCGTCCTATGGCTACACCTTC. Translated, it gives CASSEASASYGYTF.

V and J are TRBV4-2 and TRBJ2-1, with 7 nucleotides matching TRBD1. The CDR3 contains 14 residues. Germline values: CDR1 LGHNA, CDR2 YNFKEQ. V shed 4 bases, J shed 6 bases, and the junction held 6 bases outside the gene matches. The CDR3 sequence: CASSRRGRVNEQFF. For the CDR3, the DNA is TGTGCCAGCAGCCGCAGGGGGAGAGTCAATGAGCAGTTCTTC.

This chain connects TRBV28 to TRBJ2-7, with 11 positions matching TRBD2. This CDR3 has 18 amino acids. The germline V gene has CDR1 MDHEN and CDR2 SYDVKM. With V trimmed by 5 bases and J by 6 bases, 18 bases remained unmatched. CDR3 sequence (DNA): TGTGCCAGCAGTATGGGATCCTGGGGACTAGCGGAAGAAGGCGAGCAGTACTTC. Its protein product is CASSMGSWGLAEEGEQYF.

This sequence joins TRBV7-8 and TRBJ1-6, with 8 bases fitting TRBD1. This CDR3 region has 16 residues. V gave up 5 bases and J gave up 6 bases; unmatched junction bases: 9. Looked up from germline, CDR1 is SGHVS and CDR2 is FQNEAQ. The CDR3 sequence is CASSLGQGRSNSPLHF. The CDR3 DNA sequence: TGTGCCAGCAGCCTCGGACAGGGAAGGAGTAATTCACCCCTCCACTTT.

In its sample, this clone was seen a few times. This rearrangement joins TRBV19 to TRBJ2-1; 10 nucleotides align to TRBD1. The CDR3 is 15 residues long. Germline V CDR1 and CDR2: LNHDA, SQIVND (reference sequence). V was clipped by 3 bases and J by 9 bases; unmatched bases: 8. As DNA, the CDR3 is TGTGCCAGTAGTATCGGGACAGGGGCGTTGATTGAGCAGTTCTTC. This translates into CASSIGTGALIEQFF.

CDR3 coding DNA: TGCGCCAGCAGTGTGATTCACGCCAAGGGGACTGAAGCTTTCTTT. Translated: CASSVIHAKGTEAFF. The V and J genes are TRBV23-1 and TRBJ1-1; possible D gene TRBD1, 5 bases. TRBV23-1 is an ORF for which the function is uncertain. Between the trimmed V and J ends, which lost 5 bases and 5 bases, there was a span of 18 bases. CDR3 length equals 15 residues.

This chain joins TRBV28 and TRBJ1-3; TRBD1 agrees at 8 bases. The CDR3 is made up of 14 amino acids. V shed 11 bases, J shed 3 bases, and the junction held 9 bases outside the gene matches. CDR1 MDHEN and CDR2 SYDVKM come from the germline V gene. The CDR3 here is CASGTGIRGNTIYF. In nucleotides, the CDR3 is TGTGCCTCGGGGACAGGAATACGTGGAAACACCATATATTTT.

This clone was detected once. The rearrangement links TRBV5-4 to TRBJ1-2, with D unclear. The CDR3 consists of 15 residues. The germline gives CDR1 SGHNT, CDR2 YYREEE (reference sequence). The V and J ends lost 0 bases and 0 bases respectively, with 9 bases between them. The CDR3 loop is CASSLEHGANYGYTF. CDR3 sequence (DNA): TGTGCCAGCAGCTTGGAACACGGGGCTAACTATGGCTACACCTTC.

As concerns this clone: Within the sample, other DNA sequences also encode this same CDR3. V and J are TRBV12-3 or TRBV12-4 and TRBJ1-5; D remains unclear. The V gene lost 3 bases and the J gene lost 6 bases, with 6 bases spanning the gap. The CDR3 extends over 12 amino acids. The CDR3 protein is CASSFAGQPQHF. The CDR3 DNA reads TGTGCCAGCAGTTTTGCCGGTCAGCCCCAGCATTTT.

The chain links TRBV3-1 (or the pseudogene TRBV3-2) to TRBJ2-1; no reliable D call. Deletions cut 4 bases from V and 10 bases from J, with 8 bases between. This CDR3 is 11 amino acids long. Germline CDR1 LGHDT, CDR2 YNNKEL (reference sequence). CDR3 in DNA: TGTGCCAGCAGCCTCCGAGGCGAGCAGTTCTTC. This sequence encodes CASSLRGEQFF.

This chain joins TRBV5-1 and TRBJ2-1; maybe TRBD2 (6 bases). V lost 4 bases and J 0 bases, leaving 14 bases between the germline ends. This CDR3 spans 16 amino acids. Germline loops: CDR1 SGHRS, CDR2 YFSETQ. CDR3 DNA: TGCGCCAGCAGCCCTCCTAGAGCGGGCTCCTACAATGAGCAGTTCTTC. This sequence encodes CASSPPRAGSYNEQFF. The complete variable domain, with remaining parts taken from reference TRBV5-1 and TRBJ2-1, reads KAGVTQTPRYLIKTRGQQVTLSCSPISGHRSVSWYQQTPGQGLQFLFEYFSETQRNKGNFPGRFSGRQFSNSRSEMNVSTLELGDSALYLCASSPPRAGSYNEQFFGPGTRLTVL.

This chain links TRBV5-1 with TRBJ2-1; TRBD2 matches 9 bases. Germline assignment: CDR1 SGHRS and CDR2 YFSETQ. V trimming: 3 bases; J trimming: 3 bases; junction bases outside the gene matches: 4. The CDR3 extends over 15 amino acids. In nucleotides, the CDR3 is TGCGCCAGCAGCTCCGGGACTAGCATCTACAATGAGCAGTTCTTC. Its translation is CASSSGTSIYNEQFF.

The V call is TRBV5-1, the J call TRBJ1-1; maybe TRBD1 (6 bases). This CDR3 region has 12 residues. Deletions cut 7 bases from V and 4 bases from J, with 11 bases between. Looked up from germline, CDR1 is SGHRS and CDR2 is YFSETQ. Here the CDR3 DNA reads TGCGCCAGCTCTGCGGGGGCCACTGAAGCTTTCTTT. It translates to CASSAGATEAFF.

The V call is TRBV15, the J call TRBJ2-1, with 7 bases lining up with TRBD1. Germline assignment: CDR1 LNHNV and CDR2 YYDKDF (reference sequence). The CDR3 is 15 amino acids. V gave up 6 bases and J gave up 8 bases; unmatched junction bases: 13. CDR3 in amino acids: CATRDRTGISYEQFF. Here the CDR3 DNA reads TGTGCCACCAGGGACCGGACAGGAATAAGCTATGAGCAGTTCTTC.

The rearrangement joins TRBV11-2 to TRBJ2-3, with a possible D match to TRBD1 (6 bases). CDR1 is SGHAT and CDR2 is FQNNGV in the germline V gene. This CDR3 is built from 15 residues. V lost 5 bases to trimming and J lost 0 bases, with 12 bases between them. In DNA, the CDR3 is TGTGCCAGCAGCCAGGGACACACAAGCACAGATACGCAGTATTTT. Protein sequence: CASSQGHTSTDTQYF.

This clone was observed a few times. The chain couples TRBV10-2 to TRBJ2-7; no clear D. Trimming shortened V by 6 bases and J by 3 bases, and 15 bases separated the two germline ends. This CDR3 spans 14 amino acids. Germline CDR1 WSHSY, CDR2 SAAADI. The CDR3 region is CASRIGLTNYEQYF. CDR3 sequence (DNA): TGCGCCAGCAGGATAGGTCTTACTAACTACGAGCAGTACTTC.